The 20 T cell receptor beta chains presented below share a single source sample, sequenced in a study of blood T cells in healthy people across ages. Using a J-beta primer mix together with a sample-barcoded 5' primer, a second PCR was run for roughly 6 to 12 cycles. A single record per CDR3 protein comes from TCRdb applying MiXCR to the 5' RACE reads. The top ten hold 13% of the sample, which has approximately 880,000 distinct CDR3 sequences, around 49% seen once. Specimen: blood. These receptor sequences come from a young man in good health.

The rearrangement links TRBV29-1 to TRBJ2-2, with 7 bases lining up with TRBD1. The junction had 7 bases not matched to a gene; V was cut back by 5 bases and J by 7 bases. Germline CDR1 SQVTM, CDR2 ANQGSEA. The CDR3 is made up of 13 amino acids. The CDR3 region is CSVSTGVRGELFF. The CDR3 coding sequence is TGCAGCGTTAGTACAGGGGTACGCGGGGAGCTGTTTTTT.

The rearrangement joins TRBV6-5 to TRBJ2-5; possible D gene TRBD1, 5 bases. V lost 8 bases to trimming and J lost 0 bases, with 22 bases between them. The CDR3 totals 17 residues. Germline V gene data show CDR1 as MNHEY and CDR2 as SVGAGI. The CDR3 sequence is CASRSAQGGLYQETQYF. Written as DNA, the CDR3 is TGTGCCAGCCGTTCGGCGCAGGGTGGGTTGTACCAAGAGACCCAGTACTTC.

The chain joins TRBV15 to TRBJ1-6; D gene unclear. Germline CDR1 reads LNHNV; CDR2 reads YYDKDF (reference sequence). CDR3 length equals 13 residues. V lost 0 bases and J 10 bases, leaving 7 bases between the germline ends. As DNA, the CDR3 is TGTGCCACCAGCAGAGAAGCTGCATCACCCCTCCACTTT. Amino acids: CATSREAASPLHF.

This chain uses TRBV7-2 with TRBJ2-1; a weak D match, TRBD2 (6 bases). Germline lookup yields CDR1 SGHTA and CDR2 FQGNSA. Trimming stripped 4 bases from V and 10 bases from J, with 17 bases between. This CDR3 has 14 amino acids. The CDR3 bases are TGTGCCAGCAGCTCGCGCGGGGCCATCCAAGAGCAGTTCTTC. This sequence encodes CASSSRGAIQEQFF.

In the case of this clonotype: This may be a read error, as it is one base from a much larger clone. This chain connects TRBV29-1 to TRBJ2-1; D is unresolved. The better agreement between TRBJ2-7 and the DNA end casts doubt on the J call. In germline, CDR1 is SQVTM, CDR2 ANQGSEA. The CDR3 consists of 15 residues. CDR3 coding DNA: TGCAGCGTTGAATTATGGGATTCTGCCTACAATGAGCAGTACTTC. This encodes CSVELWDSAYNEQYF.

The chain uses TRBV9 and TRBJ2-5, with D perhaps matching TRBD2 (6 bases). Per germline, CDR1 SGDLS and CDR2 YYNGEE. The V end was cut by 0 bases, the J end by 2 bases, with 8 bases between. This CDR3 region has 14 residues. The CDR3 nucleotides read TGTGCCAGCAGCGTAGAGGGGACTCAAGAGACCCAGTACTTC. Translation gives CASSVEGTQETQYF.

CDR3 bases: TGCAGTGCTAGACTAGGCGGGGGGGGCGACAATGAGCAGTTCTTC. Residues: CSARLGGGGDNEQFF. The chain employs TRBV20-1 and TRBJ2-1; 9 bases are shared with TRBD2. Germline V gives CDR1 DFQATT, CDR2 SNEGSKA (reference sequence). V was pared by 2 bases and J by 5 bases, with 7 bases of the junction left unmatched. This CDR3 is 15 amino acids long.

J is TRBJ2-5 and V is TRBV6-5; 8 bases map to TRBD2. From germline, CDR1 is MNHEY and CDR2 SVGAGI. The V and J ends lost 3 bases and 0 bases, in that order; junction bases with no gene match: 12. The CDR3 covers 18 residues. In nucleotides, the CDR3 is TGTGCCAGCAGTTATGAGTCCCTAGCGGGTCTGTACCAAGAGACCCAGTACTTC. Translating it yields CASSYESLAGLYQETQYF.

The genes are TRBV12-3 or TRBV12-4 and TRBJ1-1, with D possibly matching TRBD1 (5 bases). The CDR3 length is 14 residues. V dropped 3 bases and J dropped 4 bases, with 12 bases sitting between them. The CDR3 loop is CASSLVRRATEAFF. CDR3 coding DNA: TGTGCCAGCAGTTTGGTTCGCAGGGCCACTGAAGCTTTCTTT.

V gene TRBV10-3 combines with J gene TRBJ1-1, with no clear D. Germline V lookup: CDR1 ENHRY, CDR2 SYGVKD. The germline V and J ends were trimmed by 4 bases and 4 bases, with 13 bases remaining between them. This CDR3 spans 14 amino acids. The CDR3 DNA follows: TGTGCCATCAGTGGCGGACTCGGGCCCACTGAAGCTTTCTTT. Its translation: CAISGGLGPTEAFF.

The sample holds a few counts of this clonotype. This chain connects TRBV27 to TRBJ2-1; tentatively, D is TRBD1 (5 bases). Deletions cut 3 bases from V and 4 bases from J, with 13 bases between. CDR1 MNHEY and CDR2 SMNVEV come from the germline V gene (reference sequence). This CDR3 contains 15 residues. CDR3 loop: CASSFDSLPYNEQFF. The CDR3 bases are TGTGCCAGCAGTTTTGACAGTCTCCCTTACAATGAGCAGTTCTTC.

V and J are TRBV5-5 and TRBJ2-3; D uncertain. The length of the CDR3 is 12 residues. V gave up 2 bases and J gave up 8 bases, with 9 bases separating them. In germline, CDR1 is SGHKS, CDR2 YYEKEE (reference sequence). The CDR3 DNA sequence: TGTGCCAGCAGCTTACGGTCGGGTACGCAGTATTTT. The encoded protein is CASSLRSGTQYF.

The rearrangement joins TRBV6-2 or TRBV6-3 to TRBJ2-7, with D possibly TRBD1 on 6 matching bases. This CDR3 has 14 amino acids. V was cut by 2 bases and J by 5 bases, with 13 bases left in between. In germline, CDR1 is MNHEY, CDR2 SVGEGT. The CDR3: CASSYGRGTHEQYF. As DNA, the CDR3 is TGTGCCAGCAGTTACGGCAGGGGAACCCACGAGCAGTACTTC.

A few counts support this clonotype. The gene calls are TRBV20-1 and TRBJ2-7, with D possibly being TRBD1 (6 bases). Trimming pared 5 bases from V and 1 base from J, leaving 15 bases between. This CDR3 comprises 14 residues. Germline CDR1 reads DFQATT; CDR2 reads SNEGSKA (reference sequence). The CDR3 protein is CSAQPTGRSYEQYF. The CDR3 DNA reads TGCAGTGCTCAACCCACAGGGCGGTCCTACGAGCAGTACTTC.

This chain uses TRBV5-1 with TRBJ1-5; D unclear. The CDR3 totals 15 residues. The V end was cut by 0 bases, the J end by 4 bases, with 11 bases between. Germline V gene lookup returns CDR1 SGHRS and CDR2 YFSETQ. The CDR3 spells CASSLESGRNQPQHF. The CDR3, as DNA: TGCGCCAGCAGCTTGGAATCCGGGCGGAATCAGCCCCAGCATTTT.

The chain joins TRBV6-1 to TRBJ1-2; the match to TRBD1 covers 8 bases. The J segment lost 8 bases and the V segment lost 6 bases, leaving 8 bases of the junction unmatched. Germline-derived CDR1 and CDR2 are MNHNS and SASEGT. The CDR3 runs 13 residues. CDR3 amino acids: CASRPGTGSGYTF. In DNA form, the CDR3 reads TGTGCCAGCAGGCCCGGGACAGGCAGCGGCTACACCTTC.

V gene TRBV29-1 combines with J gene TRBJ1-4, with unresolved D. Germline values: CDR1 SQVTM, CDR2 ANQGSEA. The CDR3 spans 10 residues. CDR3 sequence: CGARNEKLFF. The CDR3 DNA reads TGCGGCGCTCGCAATGAAAAACTGTTTTTT.

V and J are TRBV4-3 and TRBJ2-1; 15 bases align to TRBD2. The CDR3 runs 18 residues. V was clipped by 4 bases and J by 4 bases; unmatched bases: 8. Germline V gene sequence: CDR1 LGHNA, CDR2 YSLEER. The CDR3 region has the DNA TGCGCCAGCAGCCGCACCTACGGACTAGCGGGGGGGTACAATGAGCAGTTCTTC. Encoded protein: CASSRTYGLAGGYNEQFF.

Note on this clonotype: The final CDR3 position lacks the conserved phenylalanine or tryptophan, pointing to a likely read error. The chain combines TRBV5-4 with TRBJ2-7, with D possibly matching TRBD2 (6 bases). V dropped 10 bases and J dropped 2 bases, with 16 bases sitting between them. The CDR3 spans 13 residues. The V gene's germline CDR1 is SGHNT and CDR2 YYREEE (reference sequence). CDR3 sequence reads: CAQHHAGTYEQYS. CDR3 sequence (DNA): TGTGCCCAACATCACGCGGGAACCTACGAGCAGTACTCC.

Regarding this clonotype: This sequence may be a read error, since a much larger clone differs from it by one base. J is TRBJ2-5 and V is TRBV10-3; D is perhaps TRBD1 or TRBD2 (5 bases each). Germline loops: CDR1 ENHRY, CDR2 SYGVKD. The CDR3 covers 16 residues. CDR3 coding DNA: TGTGCCATCAGTGAGTCGTACCCGGGGCGCGAAGAGGCCCAGTACTTC. It is translated as CAISESYPGREEAQYF.